Presented here are 2 T cell receptor beta chains from one specimen sequenced in a study of blood T cell repertoires in COVID-19. Profiling relied on immunoSEQ multiplex PCR, and the TCRdb table lists in-frame clones only, not all of them. The repertoire has about 200,000 clones, around 80% of them found once; the top ten carry around 30%. The sequencing input was peripheral blood. Receptors were obtained from a man in his forties with acute or convalescent COVID-19.

In this sample, this clone turned up once. The chain links TRBV9 to TRBJ2-7, with 7 nucleotides matching TRBD2. CDR1 is SGDLS, CDR2 YYNGEE, per germline. The CDR3 covers 15 residues. After removal of 0 bases from V and 3 bases from J, the junction contained 6 bases not matched to a gene. In DNA, the CDR3 is TGTGCCAGCAGCGTAGATGCTAGCGGTAACTACGAGCAGTACTTC. Amino acid sequence: CASSVDASGNYEQYF.

This chain uses TRBV5-4 with TRBJ2-3, with 8 bases lining up with TRBD2. J lost 2 bases, V lost 4 bases, and 12 bases had no gene match. Germline assignment: CDR1 SGHNT and CDR2 YYREEE (reference sequence). This CDR3 region has 17 residues. CDR3 coding DNA: TGTGCCAGCAGCCGGGGGGGGACACACCGCTCCACAGATACGCAGTATTTT. It specifies CASSRGGTHRSTDTQYF.